The 14 T cell receptor beta chains given below trace back to one sample, sequenced in a study of CD8+CD57+ T cells in acquired aplastic anemia. Profiling that covered TCR beta VDJ and CDR3 relied on genomic DNA as its template. TCRdb redid the calling of the reads with MiXCR, one entry per CDR3 protein. The repertoire holds roughly 180,000 distinct CDR3 sequences, with around 66% as singletons. Sequences were obtained from sorted CD4+, CD8+, or CD8+CD57+ T cells (not recorded which) from PBMCs. The receptors come from a human donor with severe aplastic anemia or a healthy control (not recorded which).

This clonotype was counted between two and nine times. This sequence joins TRBV5-1 and TRBJ2-7, with D possibly matching TRBD2 (5 bases). The length of the CDR3 is 14 residues. Trimming pared 6 bases from V and 1 base from J, leaving 14 bases between. The germline V gene has CDR1 SGHRS and CDR2 YFSETQ. CDR3 DNA sequence: TGCGCCAGCACCACCGAGGGCCCTTCCTACGAGCAGTACTTC. Translating it yields CASTTEGPSYEQYF.

This clonotype was seen repeatedly, ten times or more. This CDR3 is CASGLTGSTDTQYF. CDR3 nucleotide sequence: TGTGCTAGTGGTTTAACAGGCAGCACAGATACGCAGTATTTT. The chain recombines TRBV12-5 with TRBJ2-3, with D possibly matching TRBD1 (5 bases). V shed 3 bases and J shed 0 bases, with 7 bases lying between them. Germline CDR1 and CDR2: LGHNT and FRNRAP. CDR3 length: 14 amino acids.

The rearrangement links TRBV2 to TRBJ2-6; D is perhaps TRBD1 or TRBD2 (5 bases each). Germline V CDR1 and CDR2: SNHLY, FYNNEI. This CDR3 has 17 residues. V dropped 5 bases and J dropped 0 bases, with 14 bases sitting between them. The CDR3 protein is CASSHRDGDSGANVLTF. The CDR3 bases are TGTGCCAGCAGTCACCGGGACGGAGACTCTGGGGCCAACGTCCTGACTTTC.

This clonotype was counted between two and nine times. The chain has TRBV29-1 and TRBJ2-7; no definite D call. Trimming removed 4 bases at V and 3 bases at J, with 13 bases between. Germline V gene lookup returns CDR1 SQVTM and CDR2 ANQGSEA. The CDR3 contains 13 residues. The CDR3 protein is CSVGLGMGYEQYF. CDR3 nucleotides: TGCAGCGTTGGTCTTGGGATGGGCTACGAGCAGTACTTC.

This clonotype was detected a few times. The chain joins TRBV2 to TRBJ1-2; tentative D call: TRBD1 (5 bases). CDR1 is SNHLY and CDR2 is FYNNEI in the germline V gene. The ends were cut back, 6 bases at V and 8 bases at J, with 16 bases in the middle. This CDR3 is built from 13 residues. CDR3 coding DNA: TGTGCCAGCAGGCTGGACACCCAGGGCGGCTACACCTTC. Its protein is CASRLDTQGGYTF.

This clonotype was picked up a small number of times. The J gene is TRBJ2-7, the V gene TRBV20-1; 11 bases agree with TRBD2. Germline CDR1 reads DFQATT; CDR2 reads SNEGSKA (reference sequence). With V trimmed by 5 bases and J by 2 bases, 2 bases remained unmatched. The CDR3 has 13 residues. The CDR3 DNA reads TGCAGTGCTGGGACTAGCGGAGCCTACGAGCAGTACTTC. Residues: CSAGTSGAYEQYF.

The chain carries TRBV7-2 and TRBJ2-2, with D possibly matching TRBD1 (6 bases). Trimming pared 5 bases from V and 4 bases from J, leaving 17 bases between. CDR3 size: 16 residues. Germline V lookup: CDR1 SGHTA, CDR2 FQGNSA. The CDR3 DNA reads as TGTGCCAGCAGCCCTAGCTACAGGGCGGGCACCGGGGAGCTGTTTTTT. It translates to CASSPSYRAGTGELFF.

The gene calls are TRBV7-7 and TRBJ2-7; TRBD1 agrees at 7 bases. The V gene's germline CDR1 is SSHAT and CDR2 FNYEAQ (reference sequence). This CDR3 contains 14 residues. The CDR3 DNA reads TGTGCTACCGAGCGAAGACAGGGTTTCTACGAGCAGTACTTC. It translates to CATERRQGFYEQYF.

V is TRBV24-1 and J is TRBJ2-3, with 9 bases lining up with TRBD1. The germline CDR1 and CDR2 sequences are KGHDR and SFDVKD. J lost 4 bases, V lost 5 bases, and 9 bases had no gene match. This CDR3 has 16 residues. CDR3: CATSGHGTGWADTQYF. For the CDR3, the DNA is TGTGCCACCAGTGGGCATGGGACAGGGTGGGCAGATACGCAGTATTTT.

This clonotype was counted ten times or more. The V call is TRBV9, the J call TRBJ2-7; the match to TRBD1 covers 8 bases. The CDR3 spans 14 residues. Germline CDR1 reads SGDLS; CDR2 reads YYNGEE. After removal of 4 bases from V and 3 bases from J, the junction contained 6 bases not matched to a gene. CDR3 nucleotides: TGTGCCAGCAGCATCGGGACAGGAGACTACGAGCAGTACTTC. Protein: CASSIGTGDYEQYF. Supplemented by reference TRBV9 and TRBJ2-7, the full variable domain reads DSGVTQTPKHLITATGQRVTLRCSPRSGDLSVYWYQQSLDQGLQFLIQYYNGEERAKGNILERFSAQQFPDLHSELNLSSLELGDSALYFCASSIGTGDYEQYFGPGTRLTVT.

This chain joins TRBV7-2 and TRBJ1-1, with TRBD1 matching over 9 bases. Unmatched junction bases numbered 5, after V lost 6 bases and J lost 0 bases. CDR3 length: 15 residues. The germline CDR1 and CDR2 sequences are SGHTA and FQGNSA. The CDR3 region has the DNA TGTGCCAGCAGATCCGGGACAGGGTTGAACACTGAAGCTTTCTTT. Its protein is CASRSGTGLNTEAFF.

The count of this clonotype is one. J is TRBJ2-3 and V is TRBV7-9; 9 bases align to TRBD1. The CDR3 has 18 amino acids. Germline V CDR1 and CDR2: SEHNR, FQNEAQ (reference sequence). J lost 2 bases, V lost 1 base, and 10 bases had no gene match. CDR3 sequence (DNA): TGTGCCAGCAGCTTAGATGAGACAGGGGGGACCCACACAGATACGCAGTATTTT. This encodes CASSLDETGGTHTDTQYF.

The chain has TRBV6-5 and TRBJ2-3, with a weak D call TRBD2 (7 bases). CDR3 length: 15 amino acids. Germline CDR1 and CDR2: MNHEY and SVGAGI. Trimming took off 2 bases at V and 6 bases at J, with 15 bases between the two ends. This CDR3 reads CASSYGGAVGDTQYF. The CDR3 DNA sequence: TGTGCCAGCAGTTACGGGGGGGCCGTGGGGGATACGCAGTATTTT.

This clonotype has only a few counts. The junction and the germline gene differ at one end; a read error may be behind it. The rearrangement joins TRBV4-1 to TRBJ2-3; D is uncertain. Germline assignment: CDR1 MGHRA and CDR2 YSYEKL. This CDR3 contains 12 residues. The CDR3 nucleotides are TGTGCCAGCAGCCAGAGCACAGATACGCAGTATTTT. Its translation is CASSQSTDTQYF.